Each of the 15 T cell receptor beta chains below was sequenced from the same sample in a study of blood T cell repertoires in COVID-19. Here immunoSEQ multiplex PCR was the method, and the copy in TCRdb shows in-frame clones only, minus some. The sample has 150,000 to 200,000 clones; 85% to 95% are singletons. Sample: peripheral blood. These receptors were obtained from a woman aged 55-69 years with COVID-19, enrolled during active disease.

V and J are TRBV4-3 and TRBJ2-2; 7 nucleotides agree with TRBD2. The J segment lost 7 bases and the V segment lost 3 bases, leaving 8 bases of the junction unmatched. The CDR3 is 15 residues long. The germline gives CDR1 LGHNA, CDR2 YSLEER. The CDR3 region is CASSQSGAGVGELFF. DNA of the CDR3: TGCGCCAGCAGCCAGAGCGGGGCCGGAGTCGGGGAGCTGTTTTTT.

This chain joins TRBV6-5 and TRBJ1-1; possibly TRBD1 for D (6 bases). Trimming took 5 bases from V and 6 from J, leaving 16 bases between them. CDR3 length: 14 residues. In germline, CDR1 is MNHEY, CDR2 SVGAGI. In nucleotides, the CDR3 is TGTGCCAGCAGTCCCGACAGGTTGCGGGCTGAAGCTTTCTTT. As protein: CASSPDRLRAEAFF.

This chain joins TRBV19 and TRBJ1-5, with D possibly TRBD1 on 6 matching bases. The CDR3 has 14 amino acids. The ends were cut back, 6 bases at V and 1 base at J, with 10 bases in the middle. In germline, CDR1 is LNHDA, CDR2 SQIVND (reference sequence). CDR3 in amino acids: CASRQGWSNQPQHF. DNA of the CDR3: TGTGCCAGTAGACAGGGATGGAGCAATCAGCCCCAGCATTTT.

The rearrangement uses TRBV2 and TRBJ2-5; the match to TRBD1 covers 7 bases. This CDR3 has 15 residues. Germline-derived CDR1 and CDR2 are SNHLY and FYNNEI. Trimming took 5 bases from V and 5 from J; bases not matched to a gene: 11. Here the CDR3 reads CASSQGQLAPETQYF. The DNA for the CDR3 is TGTGCCAGCAGTCAGGGACAGTTGGCCCCGGAGACCCAGTACTTC.

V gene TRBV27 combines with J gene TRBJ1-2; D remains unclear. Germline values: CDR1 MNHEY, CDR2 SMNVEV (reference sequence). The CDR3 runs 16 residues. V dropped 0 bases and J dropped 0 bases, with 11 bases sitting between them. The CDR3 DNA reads TGTGCCAGCAGTTTATCGAACCGGGTGGCTAACTATGGCTACACCTTC. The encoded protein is CASSLSNRVANYGYTF.

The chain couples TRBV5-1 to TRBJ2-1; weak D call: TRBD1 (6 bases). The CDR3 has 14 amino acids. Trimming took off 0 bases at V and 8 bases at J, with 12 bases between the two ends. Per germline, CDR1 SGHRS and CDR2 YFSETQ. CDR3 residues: CASSLVRKGDEQFF. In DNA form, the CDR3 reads TGCGCCAGCAGCTTGGTACGTAAGGGGGATGAGCAGTTCTTC.

CDR3 region: CASGEQGAGYGYTF. In DNA form, the CDR3 reads TGTGCCAGCGGCGAACAGGGAGCAGGCTATGGCTACACCTTC. The chain uses TRBV19 and TRBJ1-2, with a weak D call TRBD1 (6 bases). Deletions cut 9 bases from V and 4 bases from J, with 18 bases between. The CDR3 covers 14 residues. Looked up from germline, CDR1 is LNHDA and CDR2 is SQIVND (reference sequence).

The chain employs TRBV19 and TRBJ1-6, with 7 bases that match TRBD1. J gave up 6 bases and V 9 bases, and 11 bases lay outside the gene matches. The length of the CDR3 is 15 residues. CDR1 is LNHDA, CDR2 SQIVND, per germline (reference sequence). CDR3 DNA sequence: TGTGCCAGCAGCAGGGGACAGCGAATTAATTCACCCCTCCACTTT. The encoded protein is CASSRGQRINSPLHF.

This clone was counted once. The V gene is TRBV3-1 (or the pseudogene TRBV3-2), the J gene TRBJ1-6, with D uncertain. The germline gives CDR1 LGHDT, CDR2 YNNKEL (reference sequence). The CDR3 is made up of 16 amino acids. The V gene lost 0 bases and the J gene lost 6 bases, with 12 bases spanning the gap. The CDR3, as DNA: TGTGCCAGCAGCCAAGATCTGGCGGTTTCTAATTCACCCCTCCACTTT. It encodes CASSQDLAVSNSPLHF.

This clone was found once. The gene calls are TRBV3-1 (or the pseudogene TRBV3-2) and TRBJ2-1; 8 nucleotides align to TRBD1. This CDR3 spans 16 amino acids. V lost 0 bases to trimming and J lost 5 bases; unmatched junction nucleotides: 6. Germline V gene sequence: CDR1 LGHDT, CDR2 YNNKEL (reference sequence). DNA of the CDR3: TGTGCCAGCAGCCAAGATGCAGGGGGCCGAAACAATGAGCAGTTCTTC. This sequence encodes CASSQDAGGRNNEQFF.

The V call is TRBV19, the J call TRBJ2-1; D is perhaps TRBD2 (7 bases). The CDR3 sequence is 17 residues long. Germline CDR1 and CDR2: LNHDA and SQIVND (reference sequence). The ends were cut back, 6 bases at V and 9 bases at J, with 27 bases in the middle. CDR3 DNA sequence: TGTGCCAGTAGGTTATGGGGGGGGGCCGAAGTTGGACCTGAGCAGTTCTTC. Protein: CASRLWGGAEVGPEQFF.

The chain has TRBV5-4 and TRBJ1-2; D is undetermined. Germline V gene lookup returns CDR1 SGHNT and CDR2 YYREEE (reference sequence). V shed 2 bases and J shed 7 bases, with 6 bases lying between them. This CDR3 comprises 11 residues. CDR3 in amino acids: CASSFTGGYTF. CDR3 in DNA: TGTGCCAGCAGCTTTACCGGTGGCTACACCTTC.

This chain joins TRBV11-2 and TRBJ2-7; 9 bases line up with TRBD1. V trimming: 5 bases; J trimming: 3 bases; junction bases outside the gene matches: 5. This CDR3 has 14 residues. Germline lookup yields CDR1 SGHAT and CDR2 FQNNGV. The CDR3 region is CASSLGTGSYEQYF. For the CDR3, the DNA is TGTGCCAGCAGCCTGGGGACAGGGAGCTACGAGCAGTACTTC.

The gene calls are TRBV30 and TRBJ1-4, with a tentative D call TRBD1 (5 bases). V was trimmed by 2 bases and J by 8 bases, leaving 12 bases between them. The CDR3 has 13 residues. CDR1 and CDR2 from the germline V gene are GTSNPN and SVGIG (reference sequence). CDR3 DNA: TGTGCCTGGAGTAAGGGGCTCAACGAAAAACTGTTTTTT. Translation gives CAWSKGLNEKLFF.

CDR3 protein: CASSPSAGANEKLFF. The DNA of the CDR3 is TGTGCCAGCAGCCCCTCGGCAGGCGCTAATGAAAAACTGTTTTTT. The rearrangement joins TRBV5-5 to TRBJ1-4; no clear D. Germline CDR1 SGHKS, CDR2 YYEKEE (reference sequence). The CDR3 covers 15 residues. V was pared by 4 bases and J by 3 bases, with 13 bases between. Based on the CDR3 plus reference TRBV5-5 and TRBJ1-4, the full variable domain is DAGVTQSPTHLIKTRGQQVTLRCSPISGHKSVSWYQQVLGQGPQFIFQYYEKEERGRGNFPDRFSARQFPNYSSELNVNALLLGDSALYLCASSPSAGANEKLFFGSGTQLSVL.